Shown below are 19 T cell receptor beta chains from a single sample sequenced in a study of blood T cell repertoires in COVID-19. Generated by immunoSEQ multiplex PCR, the TCRdb table keeps only in-frame clones and is missing some. The sample has some 320,000 clones; approximately 85% are singletons. Material: peripheral blood. The source of these receptors is a human donor in a cohort sampled during active COVID-19.

This clone was recorded only once. The rearrangement links TRBV4-1 to TRBJ1-1, with a weak D call TRBD1 (6 bases). The CDR3 has 15 amino acids. Trimming took off 6 bases at V and 4 bases at J, with 18 bases between the two ends. Germline CDR1 reads MGHRA; CDR2 reads YSYEKL. CDR3 nucleotides: TGCGCCAGCAGAAACAAACAGGGCGGGAGCACTGAAGCTTTCTTT. Its protein product is CASRNKQGGSTEAFF.

This clone was seen only once. This chain uses TRBV11-2 with TRBJ2-7; 10 nucleotides line up with TRBD2. The CDR3 extends over 17 amino acids. The trim removed 5 bases at V and 5 bases at J, leaving 15 bases unmatched. Per the germline V gene, CDR1 is SGHAT and CDR2 is FQNNGV. CDR3 in amino acids: CASSPLAGATLGNEQYF. The CDR3 DNA is TGTGCCAGCAGCCCTCTAGCGGGGGCCACCCTGGGGAACGAGCAGTACTTC.

The genes are TRBV7-8 and TRBJ1-2; TRBD1 aligns across 7 bases. V gave up 9 bases and J gave up 4 bases; unmatched junction bases: 11. The CDR3 has 14 residues. Germline CDR1 and CDR2: SGHVS and FQNEAQ. The CDR3 loop is CASSDRAQGYGYTF. The CDR3, as DNA: TGTGCCAGTTCCGACAGGGCCCAGGGCTATGGCTACACCTTC.

The rearrangement links TRBV2 to TRBJ1-2; the match to TRBD1 covers 7 bases. J was trimmed by 4 bases and V by 6 bases; bases with no gene match: 14. The CDR3 runs to 16 residues. In germline, CDR1 is SNHLY, CDR2 FYNNEI. The CDR3 nucleotides are TGTGCCAGCAGCTACCCTACAGGGGTAGCGTCCTATGGCTACACCTTC. Its translation is CASSYPTGVASYGYTF. Using reference TRBV2 and TRBJ1-2 for the parts outside the CDR3, the full variable domain is EPEVTQTPSHQVTQMGQEVILRCVPISNHLYFYWYRQILGQKVEFLVSFYNNEISEKSEIFDDQFSVERPDGSNFTLKIRSTKLEDSAMYFCASSYPTGVASYGYTFGSGTRLTVV.

This clone was recorded once. The rearrangement joins TRBV30 to TRBJ2-6; 8 bases line up with TRBD1. The CDR3 runs 16 residues. The trim removed 5 bases at V and 4 bases at J, leaving 10 bases unmatched. The germline V gene has CDR1 GTSNPN and CDR2 SVGIG (reference sequence). The CDR3 loop is CAWGKQGARGANVLTF. The CDR3 nucleotides read TGTGCCTGGGGGAAGCAGGGGGCACGAGGGGCCAACGTCCTGACTTTC.

The chain combines TRBV5-1 with TRBJ2-5, with TRBD1 as a possible D gene (5 bases). Trimming stripped 0 bases from V and 3 bases from J, with 9 bases between. Looked up from germline, CDR1 is SGHRS and CDR2 is YFSETQ. The CDR3 extends over 14 amino acids. The CDR3 DNA sequence: TGCGCCAGCAGCTTGGAGACGACAGAAGAGACCCAGTACTTC. This encodes CASSLETTEETQYF.

The V call is TRBV9, the J call TRBJ1-1; D is possibly TRBD1 (5 bases). The CDR3 has 16 amino acids. Germline V gene sequence: CDR1 SGDLS, CDR2 YYNGEE. The V gene lost 0 bases and the J gene lost 3 bases, with 15 bases spanning the gap. The CDR3 protein is CASSVEAGRLDTEAFF. DNA for the CDR3: TGTGCCAGCAGCGTAGAGGCAGGGAGGTTGGACACTGAAGCTTTCTTT. Drawing the rest from reference TRBV9 and TRBJ1-1, the complete variable domain is DSGVTQTPKHLITATGQRVTLRCSPRSGDLSVYWYQQSLDQGLQFLIQYYNGEERAKGNILERFSAQQFPDLHSELNLSSLELGDSALYFCASSVEAGRLDTEAFFGQGTRLTVV.

The sample holds one count of this clone. V is TRBV19 and J is TRBJ2-6; the D gene is possibly TRBD1 (5 bases). CDR1 is LNHDA, CDR2 SQIVND, per germline (reference sequence). This CDR3 has 17 amino acids. The ends were cut back, 3 bases at V and 2 bases at J, with 14 bases in the middle. CDR3 coding DNA: TGTGCCAGTAGTATCCAGACCGGCAGGGCTGGGGCCAACGTCCTGACTTTC. Protein sequence: CASSIQTGRAGANVLTF. The whole variable domain, remainder taken from reference TRBV19 and TRBJ2-6, is DGGITQSPKYLFRKEGQNVTLSCEQNLNHDAMYWYRQDPGQGLRLIYYSQIVNDFQKGDIAEGYSVSREKKESFPLTVTSAQKNPTAFYLCASSIQTGRAGANVLTFGAGSRLTVL.

The chain couples TRBV7-3 to TRBJ1-2, with D tentatively TRBD1 (6 bases). Germline CDR1 SGHTA, CDR2 FQGTGA. The CDR3 sequence is 14 residues long. V gave up 5 bases and J gave up 3 bases, with 13 bases separating them. CDR3 nucleotide sequence: TGTGCCAGCAGCGAAACTTCAGGGGACTATGGCTACACCTTC. It specifies CASSETSGDYGYTF.

V and J are TRBV2 and TRBJ2-3, with 9 bases that match TRBD2. The CDR3 spans 14 residues. J gave up 3 bases and V 4 bases, and 2 bases lay outside the gene matches. The germline gives CDR1 SNHLY, CDR2 FYNNEI. CDR3 nucleotide sequence: TGTGCCAGCAGTGGCGGGGGGGGGACAGATACGCAGTATTTT. It translates to CASSGGGGTDTQYF.

This chain links TRBV7-6 with TRBJ2-1; D is possibly TRBD1 (6 bases). Germline V gene lookup returns CDR1 SGHVS and CDR2 FNYEAQ. The CDR3 runs to 15 residues. Trimming took 1 base from V and 2 from J, leaving 9 bases between them. The CDR3 DNA reads as TGTGCCAGCAGCTTAGTCCGGACAGCCTACAATGAGCAGTTCTTC. It specifies CASSLVRTAYNEQFF.

Written as DNA, the CDR3 is TGCGCCAGCAGCTTGATACAGGGGGGGTCTGAAGCTTTCTTT. It is translated as CASSLIQGGSEAFF. The chain recombines TRBV5-1 with TRBJ1-1, with 8 bases lining up with TRBD1. Per the germline V gene, CDR1 is SGHRS and CDR2 is YFSETQ. The CDR3 sequence is 14 residues long. V dropped 1 base and J dropped 6; count of bases not matched to a gene: 5.

V gene TRBV6-1 combines with J gene TRBJ2-7, with a tentative D call TRBD1 (5 bases). Germline V gene sequence: CDR1 MNHNS, CDR2 SASEGT. This CDR3 spans 12 amino acids. Trimming left V 2 bases short and J 6 bases short, with 8 bases between. DNA for the CDR3: TGTGCCAGCAGTGAATTAGGGGTCGAGCAGTACTTC. Protein: CASSELGVEQYF.

This clone was picked up a small number of times. The V gene is TRBV4-2, the J gene TRBJ1-5; D is undetermined. In germline, CDR1 is LGHNA, CDR2 YNFKEQ. V gave up 0 bases and J gave up 4 bases, with 10 bases separating them. The CDR3 contains 15 residues. The CDR3 DNA reads TGTGCCAGCAGCCAAGATCCTAGCAGGAATCAGCCCCAGCATTTT. Translating it yields CASSQDPSRNQPQHF.

This clone appeared a single time. The rearrangement links TRBV25-1 to TRBJ2-1; TRBD2 matches at 10 bases. The germline V gene encodes CDR1 MGHDK and CDR2 SYGVNS. The V segment lost 4 bases and the J segment 9 bases; nucleotides outside the gene matches: 15. CDR3 length: 17 amino acids. The CDR3 sequence: CASSGLSGGAPPSEQFF. Here the CDR3 DNA reads TGTGCCAGCAGTGGGCTCAGCGGGGGGGCCCCCCCGAGTGAGCAGTTCTTC.

This sequence joins TRBV25-1 and TRBJ2-7; D uncertain. V lost 6 bases and J lost 3, with 9 bases in between. Germline V gene lookup returns CDR1 MGHDK and CDR2 SYGVNS. The CDR3 has 12 amino acids. The CDR3 sequence is CASSPGYYEQYF. Here the CDR3 DNA reads TGTGCCAGCAGCCCAGGTTACTACGAGCAGTACTTC.

This sequence joins TRBV6-5 and TRBJ2-7, with D perhaps matching TRBD2 (5 bases). V was clipped by 3 bases and J by 5 bases, with 14 bases between them. This CDR3 comprises 14 residues. Germline lookup yields CDR1 MNHEY and CDR2 SVGAGI. CDR3 DNA sequence: TGTGCCAGCAGTTATTCCGAGGGAGACAACGAGCAGTACTTC. Its protein product is CASSYSEGDNEQYF.

The rearrangement links TRBV7-3 to TRBJ2-2; 8 bases align to TRBD1. V trimming: 3 bases; J trimming: 2 bases; junction bases outside the gene matches: 2. This CDR3 comprises 15 residues. Germline lookup yields CDR1 SGHTA and CDR2 FQGTGA. The CDR3: CASSFDRGNTGELFF. CDR3 coding DNA: TGTGCCAGCAGCTTTGACAGGGGAAACACCGGGGAGCTGTTTTTT.

The J gene is TRBJ2-7, the V gene TRBV29-1; a possible D gene is TRBD1 (5 bases). Germline loops: CDR1 SQVTM, CDR2 ANQGSEA. The CDR3 sequence is 14 residues long. The germline V and J ends were trimmed by 0 bases and 3 bases, with 12 bases remaining between them. Written as DNA, the CDR3 is TGCAGCGTTGAAGAAGGGGCCGCTAACTACGAGCAGTACTTC. As protein: CSVEEGAANYEQYF.